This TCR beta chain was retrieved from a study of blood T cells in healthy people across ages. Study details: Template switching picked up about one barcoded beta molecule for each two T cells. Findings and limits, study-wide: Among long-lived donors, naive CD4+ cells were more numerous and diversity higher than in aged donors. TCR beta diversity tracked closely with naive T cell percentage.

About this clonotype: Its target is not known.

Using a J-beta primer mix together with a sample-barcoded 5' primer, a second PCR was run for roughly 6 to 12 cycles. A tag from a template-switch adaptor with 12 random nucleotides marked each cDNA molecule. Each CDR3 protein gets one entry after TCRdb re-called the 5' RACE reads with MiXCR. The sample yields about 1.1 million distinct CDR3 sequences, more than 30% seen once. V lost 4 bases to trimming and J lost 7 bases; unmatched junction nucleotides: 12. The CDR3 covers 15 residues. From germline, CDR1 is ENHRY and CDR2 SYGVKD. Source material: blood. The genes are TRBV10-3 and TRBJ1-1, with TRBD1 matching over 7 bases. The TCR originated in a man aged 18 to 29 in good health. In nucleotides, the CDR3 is TGTGCCATCAGTGGCCCGGGACAGACCACAAATGAAGCTTTCTTT. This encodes CAISGPGQTTNEAFF.